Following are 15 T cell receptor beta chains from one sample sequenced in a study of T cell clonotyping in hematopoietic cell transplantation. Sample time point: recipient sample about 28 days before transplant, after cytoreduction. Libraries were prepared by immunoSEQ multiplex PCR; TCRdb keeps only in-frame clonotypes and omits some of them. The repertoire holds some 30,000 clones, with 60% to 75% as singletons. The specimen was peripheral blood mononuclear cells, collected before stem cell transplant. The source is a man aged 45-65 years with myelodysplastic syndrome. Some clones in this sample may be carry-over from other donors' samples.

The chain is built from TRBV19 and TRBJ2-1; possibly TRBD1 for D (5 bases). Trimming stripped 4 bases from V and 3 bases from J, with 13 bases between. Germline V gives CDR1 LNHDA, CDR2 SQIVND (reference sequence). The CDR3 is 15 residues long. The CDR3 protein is CASSKERGSYNEQFF. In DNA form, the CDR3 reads TGTGCCAGTAGTAAGGAAAGGGGCAGCTACAATGAGCAGTTCTTC.

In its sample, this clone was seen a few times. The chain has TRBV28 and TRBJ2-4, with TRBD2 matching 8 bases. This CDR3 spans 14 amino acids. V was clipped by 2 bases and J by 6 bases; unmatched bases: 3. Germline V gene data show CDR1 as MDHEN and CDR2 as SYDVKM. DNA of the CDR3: TGTGCCAGCAGTTTAGGACTAGCTGCAAACATTCAGTACTTC. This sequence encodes CASSLGLAANIQYF.

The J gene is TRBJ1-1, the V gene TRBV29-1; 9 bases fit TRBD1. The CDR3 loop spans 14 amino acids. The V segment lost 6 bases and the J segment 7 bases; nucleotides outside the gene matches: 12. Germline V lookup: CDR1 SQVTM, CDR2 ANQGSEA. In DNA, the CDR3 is TGCAGCGTGGAACCGGGCACAGGGGGCGATGAAGCTTTCTTT. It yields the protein CSVEPGTGGDEAFF.

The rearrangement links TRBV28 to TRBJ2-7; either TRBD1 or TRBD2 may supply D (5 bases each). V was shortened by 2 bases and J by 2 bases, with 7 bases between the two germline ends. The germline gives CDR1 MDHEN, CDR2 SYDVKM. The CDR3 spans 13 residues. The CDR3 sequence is CASSLGTPYEQYF. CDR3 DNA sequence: TGTGCCAGCAGTTTAGGGACCCCCTACGAGCAGTACTTC.

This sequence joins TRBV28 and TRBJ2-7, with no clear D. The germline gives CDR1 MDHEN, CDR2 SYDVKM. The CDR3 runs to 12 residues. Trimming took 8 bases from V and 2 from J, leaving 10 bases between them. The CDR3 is CASRATPYEQYF. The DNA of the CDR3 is TGTGCCAGCCGTGCAACTCCCTACGAGCAGTACTTC. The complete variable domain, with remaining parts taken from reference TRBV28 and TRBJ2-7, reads DVKVTQSSRYLVKRTGEKVFLECVQDMDHENMFWYRQDPGLGLRLIYFSYDVKMKEKGDIPEGYSVSREKKERFSLILESASTNQTSMYLCASRATPYEQYFGPGTRLTVT.

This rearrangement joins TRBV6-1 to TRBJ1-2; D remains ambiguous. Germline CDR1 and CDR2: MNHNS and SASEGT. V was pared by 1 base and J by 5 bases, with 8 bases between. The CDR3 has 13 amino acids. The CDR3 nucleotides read TGTGCCAGCAGTGAAGTGGGGTTTTATGGCTACACCTTC. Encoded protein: CASSEVGFYGYTF.

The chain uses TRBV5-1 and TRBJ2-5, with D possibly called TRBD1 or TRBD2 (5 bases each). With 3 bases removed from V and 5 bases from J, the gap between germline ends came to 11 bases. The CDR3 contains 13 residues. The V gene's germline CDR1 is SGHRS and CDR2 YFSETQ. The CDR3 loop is CASSSPGTETQYF. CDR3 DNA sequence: TGCGCCAGCAGCTCCCCAGGGACGGAGACCCAGTACTTC.

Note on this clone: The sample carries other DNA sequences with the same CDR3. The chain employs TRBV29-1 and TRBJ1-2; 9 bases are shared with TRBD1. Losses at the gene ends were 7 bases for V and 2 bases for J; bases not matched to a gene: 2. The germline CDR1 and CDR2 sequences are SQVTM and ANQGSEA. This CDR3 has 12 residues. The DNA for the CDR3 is TGCAGCGCAGGACAGGGGAACTATGGCTACACCTTC. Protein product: CSAGQGNYGYTF.

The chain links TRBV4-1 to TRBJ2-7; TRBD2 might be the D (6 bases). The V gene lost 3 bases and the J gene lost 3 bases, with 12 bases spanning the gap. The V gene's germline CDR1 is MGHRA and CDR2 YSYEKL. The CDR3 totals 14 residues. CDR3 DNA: TGCGCCAGCAGCCAGCCCGGGACTCGCTACGAGCAGTACTTC. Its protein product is CASSQPGTRYEQYF.

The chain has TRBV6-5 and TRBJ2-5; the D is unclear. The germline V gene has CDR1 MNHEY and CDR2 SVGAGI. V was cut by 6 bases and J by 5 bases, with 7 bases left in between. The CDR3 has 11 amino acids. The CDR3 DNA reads TGTGCCAGCAGAGCCAGGGAGACCCAGTACTTC. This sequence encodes CASRARETQYF.

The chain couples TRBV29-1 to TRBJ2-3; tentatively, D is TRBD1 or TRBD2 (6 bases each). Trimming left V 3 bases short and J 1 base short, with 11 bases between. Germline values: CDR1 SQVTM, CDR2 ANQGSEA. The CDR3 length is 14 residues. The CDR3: CSVDGGPGTDTQYF. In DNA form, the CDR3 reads TGCAGCGTTGATGGGGGGCCAGGCACAGATACGCAGTATTTT.

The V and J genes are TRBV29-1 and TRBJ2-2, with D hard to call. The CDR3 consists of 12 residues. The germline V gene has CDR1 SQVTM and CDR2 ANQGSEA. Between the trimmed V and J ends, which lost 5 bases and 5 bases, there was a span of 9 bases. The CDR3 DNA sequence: TGCAGCGTTCTCCCAGTAACCGGGGAGCTGTTTTTT. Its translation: CSVLPVTGELFF.

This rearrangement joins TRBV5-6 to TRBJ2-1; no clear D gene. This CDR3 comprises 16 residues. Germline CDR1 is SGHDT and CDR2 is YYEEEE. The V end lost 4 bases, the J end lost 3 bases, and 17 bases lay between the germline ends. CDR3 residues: CASSATGLDYYNEQFF. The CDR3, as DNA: TGTGCCAGCAGCGCGACCGGGCTAGATTACTACAATGAGCAGTTCTTC.

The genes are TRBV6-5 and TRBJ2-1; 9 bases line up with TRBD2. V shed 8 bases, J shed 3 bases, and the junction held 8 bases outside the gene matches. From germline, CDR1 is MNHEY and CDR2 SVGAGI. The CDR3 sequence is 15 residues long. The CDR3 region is CASASSGTIYNEQFF. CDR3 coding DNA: TGTGCCAGCGCGTCTAGCGGGACTATCTACAATGAGCAGTTCTTC.

CDR3 in amino acids: CASSQGDSNEQFF. CDR3 DNA sequence: TGTGCCAGCAGCCAGGGGGACAGCAATGAGCAGTTCTTC. This chain links TRBV2 with TRBJ2-1; the match to TRBD1 covers 7 bases. Germline CDR1 and CDR2: SNHLY and FYNNEI. V lost 6 bases to trimming and J lost 6 bases; unmatched junction nucleotides: 5. The CDR3 consists of 13 residues. Full variable domain (outside the CDR3, taken from reference TRBV2 and TRBJ2-1): EPEVTQTPSHQVTQMGQEVILRCVPISNHLYFYWYRQILGQKVEFLVSFYNNEISEKSEIFDDQFSVERPDGSNFTLKIRSTKLEDSAMYFCASSQGDSNEQFFGPGTRLTVL.